The table lists the clone carrying this TCR beta chain with a few counts. CDR3 length equals 13 residues. The V end lost 3 bases, the J end lost 6 bases, and 9 bases lay between the germline ends. From germline, CDR1 is MNHEY and CDR2 SMNVEV (reference sequence). This specimen belongs to a study of neoadjuvant anti-PD-1 for oral cavity cancer. These newly diagnosed stage II-IVA oral cavity squamous cell carcinoma patients had no prior systemic or radiation treatment. Method: immunoSEQ multiplex PCR; TCRdb's copy keeps in-frame clones and lacks some. Here the sample spans 55,000 to 80,000 clones, about 83% being singletons.

The sequence came from a person between 40 and 85 years old with oral cavity squamous cell carcinoma. Sequencing used PBMCs, obtained before nivolumab (anti-PD-1) treatment. The chain is built from TRBV27 and TRBJ1-5; D is unclear. CDR3: CASSLSFGQPQHF. Written as DNA, the CDR3 is TGTGCCAGCAGTTTGTCCTTCGGTCAGCCCCAGCATTTT.